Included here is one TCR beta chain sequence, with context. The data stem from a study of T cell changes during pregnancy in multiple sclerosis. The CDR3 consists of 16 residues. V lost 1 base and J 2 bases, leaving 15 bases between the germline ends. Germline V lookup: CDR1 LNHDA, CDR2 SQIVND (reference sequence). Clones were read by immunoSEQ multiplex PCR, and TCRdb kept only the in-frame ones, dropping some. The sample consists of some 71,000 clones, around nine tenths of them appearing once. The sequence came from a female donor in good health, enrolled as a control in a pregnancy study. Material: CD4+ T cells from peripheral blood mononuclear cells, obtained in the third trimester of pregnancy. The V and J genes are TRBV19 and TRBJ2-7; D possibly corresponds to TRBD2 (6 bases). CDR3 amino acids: CASSIVGGLGPYEQYF. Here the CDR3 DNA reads TGTGCCAGTAGTATAGTCGGGGGTTTGGGTCCCTACGAGCAGTACTTC.